This T cell receptor (beta chain) was captured in a study of T cell repertoires in cytomegalovirus infection. Background on the study: CMV epitopes, recently identified HLA-C-restricted and well-studied HLA-B-restricted, were used. TCR beta signatures that were public indicated CMV infection and matching HLA type.

Germline assignment: CDR1 SGHVS and CDR2 FQNEAQ. The CDR3 totals 16 residues. Trimming left V 4 bases short and J 2 bases short, with 15 bases between. This clonotype was seen ten or more times. Its antigen is unidentified. Study-level findings and limits: What dominated the ex vivo response were HLA-C-restricted CMV-specific TCR beta clonotypes. Identification of carriers of CMV plus the relevant HLA was performed using cumulative public TCR beta family frequency.

TCRdb re-called the reads with MiXCR, one entry per CDR3 protein. The repertoire consists of around 310,000 distinct CDR3 sequences, with almost 30% occurring once and the leading ten covering around 19%. The receptor's source is a human donor in good health (CMV status not recorded). Some clones in this sample may be carry-over from other donors' samples. V and J are TRBV7-8 and TRBJ1-5; no clear D gene. This specimen consisted of cultured PBMCs, obtained from culture after CMV antigen stimulation. The CDR3 loop is CASSSRPRLGNQPQHF. The CDR3 DNA reads TGTGCCAGCAGCTCCAGGCCACGCCTCGGCAATCAGCCCCAGCATTTT.